This passage covers 21 T cell receptor beta chains from one sample sequenced in a study of T cell responses to AZD1222 COVID-19 vaccine. The table came from immunoSEQ multiplex PCR; TCRdb's copy has only in-frame clones and leaves some out. The table includes more than 100,000 clones, about nine tenths detected once. The starting material was peripheral blood, obtained 28 days after the second AZD1222 dose. These receptors all come from an adult who received the AZD1222 COVID-19 vaccine.

This clone occurred a few times. The CDR3 region is CASSDNPRGEYGYTF. CDR3 bases: TGTGCCAGCAGTGATAACCCCCGGGGGGAATATGGCTACACCTTC. V gene TRBV25-1 combines with J gene TRBJ1-2, with TRBD1 as a possible D gene (5 bases). Germline V gives CDR1 MGHDK, CDR2 SYGVNS. This CDR3 is 15 amino acids long. Deletions cut 3 bases from V and 5 bases from J, with 16 bases between.

Concerning this clone itself: The junction shows a germline mismatch at one end, possibly a read error. The V gene is TRBV19, the J gene TRBJ2-2; TRBD2 might be the D (6 bases). This CDR3 has 16 residues. The germline gives CDR1 LNHDA, CDR2 SQIVND (reference sequence). As DNA, the CDR3 is TGTGCCAGTAGTATCCGACTAGTGGGGAACAGCGGGGAGCTGTTTTTT. Translating it yields CASSIRLVGNSGELFF.

This rearrangement joins TRBV6-8 to TRBJ1-2, with D possibly matching TRBD1 (6 bases). Germline CDR1 MNHGY, CDR2 SAAAGT. The CDR3 spans 15 residues. V lost 1 base, J lost 1 base, and 10 bases lay in between. CDR3 loop: CASSYLGTNNYGYTF. CDR3 in DNA: TGTGCCAGCAGTTACTTGGGGACAAATAACTATGGCTACACCTTC.

The chain links TRBV3-1 (or the pseudogene TRBV3-2) to TRBJ2-3; 10 bases are a match to TRBD2. The CDR3 sequence is 17 residues long. Losses at the gene ends were 6 bases for V and 6 bases for J; bases not matched to a gene: 15. Germline V lookup: CDR1 LGHDT, CDR2 YNNKEL (reference sequence). The chain's CDR3 is CASRAAPLAGRGDTQYF. CDR3 bases: TGTGCCAGCAGAGCGGCCCCACTAGCGGGGCGCGGGGATACGCAGTATTTT.

The chain carries TRBV30 and TRBJ1-1; D is undetermined. In germline, CDR1 is GTSNPN, CDR2 SVGIG (reference sequence). Trimming cost V 0 bases and J 0 bases, with 11 bases left between them. The CDR3 is 15 residues long. CDR3 DNA: TGTGCCTGGAGTGTGGGCAGTAGAATGAACACTGAAGCTTTCTTT. Its translation is CAWSVGSRMNTEAFF.

This chain's CDR3 is CASSPGLNTEAFF. The CDR3 nucleotides read TGTGCCAGCAGCCCCGGGCTCAACACTGAAGCTTTCTTT. The chain joins TRBV5-8 to TRBJ1-1; D gene uncertain. V lost 4 bases and J 2 bases, leaving 9 bases between the germline ends. There are 13 residues in the CDR3. CDR1 SGHTS and CDR2 YDEGEE come from the germline V gene.

The gene calls are TRBV6-5 and TRBJ1-6, with unresolved D. Germline-derived CDR1 and CDR2 are MNHEY and SVGAGI. This CDR3 contains 13 residues. V shed 6 bases and J shed 9 bases, with 12 bases lying between them. The DNA for the CDR3 is TGTGCCAGCAGAAACGCCGGTGGTTCACCCCTCCACTTT. It codes for CASRNAGGSPLHF.

This clone was observed once. The chain links TRBV27 to TRBJ1-5; TRBD1 might be the D (5 bases). Germline loops: CDR1 MNHEY, CDR2 SMNVEV (reference sequence). V was clipped by 7 bases and J by 0 bases, with 16 bases between them. The CDR3 extends over 16 amino acids. The CDR3 sequence is CASTTGTDYSNQPQHF. CDR3 DNA sequence: TGTGCCAGCACTACCGGGACCGATTATAGCAATCAGCCCCAGCATTTT.

J is TRBJ2-3 and V is TRBV18; 12 bases fit TRBD2. Germline values: CDR1 KGHSH, CDR2 LQKENI. The CDR3 has 16 residues. V lost 3 bases to trimming and J lost 1 base; unmatched junction nucleotides: 2. The CDR3, as DNA: TGTGCCAGCTCACCTCGACTAGCGGGGGGCACAGATACGCAGTATTTT. It is translated as CASSPRLAGGTDTQYF.

The chain has TRBV11-2 and TRBJ2-2; TRBD2 aligns across 9 bases. Germline V CDR1 and CDR2: SGHAT, FQNNGV. The length of the CDR3 is 16 residues. V dropped 0 bases and J dropped 2; count of bases not matched to a gene: 1. CDR3 coding DNA: TGTGCCAGCAGCTTAGATAGCGGGAGTAACACCGGGGAGCTGTTTTTT. Protein product: CASSLDSGSNTGELFF. Supplemented by reference TRBV11-2 and TRBJ2-2, the full variable domain reads EAGVAQSPRYKIIEKRQSVAFWCNPISGHATLYWYQQILGQGPKLLIQFQNNGVVDDSQLPKDRFSAERLKGVDSTLKIQPAKLEDSAVYLCASSLDSGSNTGELFFGEGSRLTVL.

This clone is a singleton in its sample. The chain uses TRBV5-6 and TRBJ1-1, with 7 positions matching TRBD1. CDR1 SGHDT and CDR2 YYEEEE come from the germline V gene. The CDR3 is 14 residues long. Unmatched junction bases numbered 9, after V lost 6 bases and J lost 4 bases. The CDR3 loop is CASTNSAGGTEAFF. For the CDR3, the DNA is TGTGCCAGCACTAACTCGGCAGGGGGCACTGAAGCTTTCTTT.

This rearrangement joins TRBV7-6 to TRBJ2-2; TRBD2 matches 8 bases. CDR1 and CDR2 from the germline V gene are SGHVS and FNYEAQ. CDR3 length equals 18 residues. J lost 5 bases, V lost 3 bases, and 14 bases had no gene match. CDR3 DNA sequence: TGTGCCAGCAGCTTCCTCCCCCGACTAGCGACAAAAACCGGGGAGCTGTTTTTT. Translated: CASSFLPRLATKTGELFF. Supplemented by reference TRBV7-6 and TRBJ2-2, the full variable domain reads GAGVSQSPRYKVTKRGQDVALRCDPISGHVSLYWYRQALGQGPEFLTYFNYEAQQDKSGLPNDRFSAERPEGSISTLTIQRTEQRDSAMYRCASSFLPRLATKTGELFFGEGSRLTVL.

V usage is TRBV5-1 and J usage is TRBJ2-7; D is uncertain. CDR3 length: 14 residues. V lost 0 bases and J lost 0, with 7 bases in between. From germline, CDR1 is SGHRS and CDR2 YFSETQ. The CDR3: CASSLDWSSYEQYV. For the CDR3, the DNA is TGCGCCAGCAGCTTGGATTGGTCCTCCTACGAGCAGTACGTC.

The rearrangement links TRBV7-9 to TRBJ2-5, with D unresolved. The CDR3 totals 12 residues. The V and J ends lost 1 base and 5 bases respectively, with 5 bases between them. Germline V lookup: CDR1 SEHNR, CDR2 FQNEAQ (reference sequence). CDR3 DNA sequence: TGTGCCAGCAGCTTAGTTAGGGAGACCCAGTACTTC. Its protein product is CASSLVRETQYF. Full variable domain (outside the CDR3, taken from reference TRBV7-9 and TRBJ2-5): DTGVSQNPRHKITKRGQNVTFRCDPISEHNRLYWYRQTLGQGPEFLTYFQNEAQLEKSRLLSDRFSAERPKGSFSTLEIQRTEQGDSAMYLCASSLVRETQYFGPGTRLLVL.

The rearrangement links TRBV29-1 to TRBJ1-2, with a weak D call TRBD1 (5 bases). The V gene lost 5 bases and the J gene lost 2 bases, with 15 bases spanning the gap. Germline values: CDR1 SQVTM, CDR2 ANQGSEA. The CDR3 covers 14 residues. CDR3 DNA sequence: TGCAGCGTTCCTTACAGGTCAGGAAACTATGGCTACACCTTC. It codes for CSVPYRSGNYGYTF. Variable domain in full (rest from reference TRBV29-1 and TRBJ1-2): SAVISQKPSRDICQRGTSLTIQCQVDSQVTMMFWYRQQPGQSLTLIATANQGSEATYESGFVIDKFPISRPNLTFSTLTVSNMSPEDSSIYLCSVPYRSGNYGYTFGSGTRLTVV.

This clone was seen only once. This chain uses TRBV15 with TRBJ1-1; D not certain. Germline CDR1 and CDR2: LNHNV and YYDKDF (reference sequence). V lost 6 bases to trimming and J lost 1 base, with 12 bases between them. The CDR3 extends over 14 amino acids. In DNA form, the CDR3 reads TGTGCCACCAGTCGGTCAAAGTGGAACACTGAAGCTTTCTTT. It translates to CATSRSKWNTEAFF.

CDR3 DNA: TGCGCCAGCAGCCCTGGACAGGGGCCGGGGGCCAACGTCCTGACTTTC. This sequence encodes CASSPGQGPGANVLTF. This chain joins TRBV5-1 and TRBJ2-6, with 9 bases aligning to TRBD1. Germline V gives CDR1 SGHRS, CDR2 YFSETQ. After removal of 4 bases from V and 4 bases from J, the junction contained 6 bases not matched to a gene. The CDR3 has 16 residues.

The chain carries TRBV4-1 and TRBJ2-3; D is undetermined. Germline CDR1 reads MGHRA; CDR2 reads YSYEKL. With 1 base removed from V and 2 bases from J, the gap between germline ends came to 10 bases. The CDR3 covers 15 residues. This CDR3 reads CASSQGLTYTDTQYF. The DNA of the CDR3 is TGCGCCAGCAGCCAAGGGCTGACCTACACAGATACGCAGTATTTT.

Concerning this clone itself: Other DNA sequences from this sample encode an identical CDR3 as well. The chain links TRBV3-1 (or the pseudogene TRBV3-2) to TRBJ1-2; D remains unclear. The CDR3 runs 14 residues. Germline V gene data show CDR1 as LGHDT and CDR2 as YNNKEL (reference sequence). Trimming removed 1 base from V and 0 bases from J, with 6 bases in between. The CDR3 sequence is CASSQAGTNYGYTF. The CDR3 DNA sequence: TGTGCCAGCAGCCAAGCGGGGACTAACTATGGCTACACCTTC.

This clone came up once. The genes are TRBV11-2 and TRBJ2-7; TRBD1 matches at 9 bases. CDR3 size: 14 residues. Germline V gene sequence: CDR1 SGHAT, CDR2 FQNNGV. V trimming: 7 bases; J trimming: 6 bases; junction bases outside the gene matches: 10. In DNA form, the CDR3 reads TGTGCCAGCACCAATCGGGACAGGGTAACCGAGCAGTACGTC. Translating gives CASTNRDRVTEQYV.

CDR3 nucleotide sequence: TGTGCCAGCAGCTTAGGTCTTAGCAATCAGCCCCAGCATTTT. Its protein is CASSLGLSNQPQHF. J is TRBJ1-5 and V is TRBV5-6; D not resolved. Germline CDR1 SGHDT, CDR2 YYEEEE. The CDR3 spans 14 residues. The V end was cut by 2 bases, the J end by 0 bases, with 6 bases between.